This T cell receptor beta chain was sequenced in a study of OX40 agonist ivuxolimab in advanced cancers. Background on the whole study: Ivuxolimab was a fully human IgG2 agonistic monoclonal antibody targeting the costimulatory receptor OX40 (CD134). Intravenous ivuxolimab was administered to patients every 2 weeks at six dose levels: 0.01, 0.1, 0.3, 1.5, 3 and 10 mg/kg. Of the 50 or so patients in dose escalation, around 20 had hepatocellular carcinoma, some 15 had melanoma, 9 had renal cell carcinoma and 9 had head and neck cancer. The dose-escalation cohort was 82.7% male with a mean age of approximately 60 years, ranging from roughly 23 to 90. Patients were allowed to have had prior anti-PD-1, anti-PD-L1 or anti-CTLA-4 therapy, and 30% to 40% of the dose-escalation patients had previously received checkpoint inhibitors. Three dose-escalation patients achieved partial responses, one with hepatocellular carcinoma and two with cutaneous melanoma. The point of sequencing TCRbeta in the periphery was to test whether ivuxolimab changed TCR sequence diversity and drove clonal T-cell expansion. The monotherapy dose-escalation portion (N ≈ 55 patients) of the phase I ivuxolimab trial is reported in the paper. Overall study outcomes, separate from this receptor: Low levels of normalized T-cell clonal expansion were also seen in some patients who did not respond. Which antigens the clonally expanded peripheral T cells were specific for was not determined. In the 0.1-3.0 mg/kg groups, partial responders had among the lowest normalized peripheral clonal expansion, particularly in CD8+ T cells. After ivuxolimab, more expanded clones were found on average in CD8+ T cells than in CD4+ T cells. At doses of 0.1 to 3.0 mg/kg, clonal expansion of both CD4+ and CD8+ T cells in blood was seen between baseline and week 6.

Counted from cysteine to phenylalanine, this CDR3 has 18 amino acids. Just the 54-base CDR3 DNA is kept, in frame starting at base 1. Trimming accounts for 2 bases at V and 4 bases at J, while the number of junction bases matched to no gene is 16. Sequences GTSNPN (CDR1) and SVGIG (CDR2) are obtained from the germline V gene (reference sequence). Points on this clone: The antigen it recognizes is unknown. Base qualities were left out, and no much larger clone turns up one base away.

Patients with autoimmune disease history or receiving systemic immunosuppression were excluded from the trial. Peripheral blood for TCR sequencing was collected from all dose cohorts at baseline, on cycle 4 day 1, and on cycle 7 day 1. The samples were drawn from a first-in-human, open-label, multicenter phase I dose-escalation trial of ivuxolimab. Adults with locally advanced or metastatic melanoma, renal cell carcinoma, hepatocellular carcinoma or head and neck squamous cell carcinoma were enrolled in the trial. CD4+ and CD8+ T cells were sorted separately from peripheral blood before TCR sequencing. To sequence the TCRbeta CDR3 region, genomic DNA was isolated from the sorted cells. The immunoSEQ Assay was used for sequencing of TCRbeta CDR3 regions. TCRdb stores this immuneACCESS table with in-frame sequences only. Part of the clones is absent; in the studies checked, under half of the shortfall reflects unresolved V genes, and no reason is known for the rest. Across this sample there are 53,000 or so clones, with around four fifths seen only once. Approximately 3% of the sample rests with the top ten.

The sequencing here drew on CD4+ or CD8+ T cells sorted from blood, taken in a trial of the OX40 agonist ivuxolimab. The chain links TRBV30 with TRBJ2-3, with 9 bases aligning to TRBD2. The source is an adult with an advanced solid tumor such as melanoma, head and neck, liver or kidney cancer. The DNA reads TGTGCCTGGAGTAAGGCGGGGGGGCCCTGGGGCACAGCAGATACGCAGTATTTT. Translated, this is CAWSKAGGPWGTADTQYF.